This T cell receptor (beta chain) comes out of a study of T cell repertoires in cytomegalovirus infection. Study-level information: Recently described HLA-C-restricted plus well-studied HLA-B-restricted CMV epitopes were used. Findings and caveats of the study: Ex vivo responses were dominated by HLA-C-restricted CMV-specific TCR beta clonotypes. Public TCR beta family frequency separated CMV-and-HLA carriers, including in an independent cohort.

TCRdb reprocessed the reads with MiXCR, giving one entry per CDR3 protein. The data hold roughly 280,000 distinct CDR3 sequences, with 22% observed a single time. A word on this clonotype: Its antigen is not identified.

V gave up 0 bases and J gave up 0 bases, with 12 bases separating them. From germline, CDR1 is DFQATT and CDR2 SNEGSKA (reference sequence). This CDR3 spans 16 amino acids. This chain connects TRBV20-1 to TRBJ1-5; weak D call: TRBD1 (5 bases). The specimen was cultured PBMCs, collected from culture after CMV antigen stimulation. This sequence was found in a human donor in good health (CMV status not recorded). Some clones in this sample may be carry-over from other donors' samples. The CDR3 coding sequence is TGCAGTGCTAGAGATCCGCAGGGCTATAGCAATCAGCCCCAGCATTTT. This encodes CSARDPQGYSNQPQHF.